This T cell receptor beta chain was identified during a study of blood T cell repertoires in COVID-19. At the level of the study: Both acute and convalescent COVID-19 samples were obtained from the United States, Italy and Spain.

Germline V gene lookup returns CDR1 SQVTM and CDR2 ANQGSEA. This CDR3 region has 15 residues. The J segment lost 0 bases and the V segment lost 6 bases, leaving 6 bases of the junction unmatched. Assay used: immunoSEQ multiplex PCR; TCRdb lists only in-frame clones, some missing. In the table there are some 250,000 clones, roughly 90% of which are singletons. Participants' own reports of clinical history determined their cohort assignment. The chain links TRBV29-1 to TRBJ2-2; 8 bases agree with TRBD1. Sequencing was carried out using PBMCs or T cells enriched from blood (not recorded which). The receptor was isolated from a middle-aged man who had recovered from COVID-19. CDR3 residues: CSVARTGTNTGELFF. In nucleotides, the CDR3 is TGCAGCGTGGCACGGACAGGGACGAACACCGGGGAGCTGTTTTTT.